This T cell receptor (beta chain) emerged from a study of CD8+CD57+ T cells in acquired aplastic anemia. Study in general: Sorted CD4+ and CD8+ cells yielded around 3.2 ug of DNA on average.

Study-wide results and limits: The study identified roughly 29 CD8+ CDR3 sequences shared by patients and controls.

According to the study, genomic DNA was the template for TCR beta VDJ and CDR3 profiling. Each CDR3 protein is one row after TCRdb ran MiXCR on the reads. The sample lists 50,000 to 70,000 distinct CDR3 sequences, less than 65% seen once, with 2% to 3% in the top ten. On this clonotype: Its antigen is not identified. This may come from a read error, since a much larger clone is one base off.

This receptor was obtained from a human donor in good health, serving as a control. The source material was sorted CD4+, CD8+, or CD8+CD57+ T cells (not recorded which) from PBMCs.

DNA for the CDR3: TGTGCCAGCAGTTTGGGGGGGCCCGGGGAGCTGCTTTTT. It yields the protein CASSLGGPGELLF. The chain carries TRBV25-1 and TRBJ2-2, with a tentative D call TRBD2 (7 bases). This CDR3 has 13 amino acids. Germline CDR1 is MGHDK and CDR2 is SYGVNS.